Listed below are T cell receptor beta chains from one sample, sequenced in a study of vaccination effects on CD4 cells after COVID-19. Their antigen targets remain unknown. The data were produced by immunoSEQ multiplex PCR, yet TCRdb's version contains in-frame clones alone and is incomplete. This table has 60,000 to 75,000 clones, around 70% appearing once. Here the sequenced sample was CD4+ T cells from PBMCs cultured with HIV peptides, taken before COVID-19 vaccination. These receptor sequences come from a human donor who had a prior SARS-CoV-2 infection. Each CDR3 is given without its conserved first and last residue. The order of the fields is CDR3 length, V gene, J gene, CDR3 protein.

length: 14
V: TRBV5-1
J: TRBJ1-1
CDR3: ASSSLAGAWSTEAF

length: 11
V: TRBV9
J: TRBJ2-1
CDR3: ASSAQRRGEQF

length: 13
V: TRBV3-1/TRBV3-2
J: TRBJ2-2
CDR3: ASSQLAGNTGELF

length: 10
V: TRBV6-1
J: TRBJ1-5
CDR3: ASSDPRRPQH

length: 12
V: TRBV5-1
J: TRBJ2-7
CDR3: ASSVRLPSYEQY

length: 11
V: TRBV5-4
J: TRBJ2-3
CDR3: ASSPRGQDTQY

length: 15
V: TRBV4-2
J: TRBJ2-5
CDR3: ASSLTRLAGGPETQY

length: 15
V: TRBV4-2
J: TRBJ2-3
CDR3: ASGWGSRGLGGDTQY

length: 15
V: TRBV5-8
J: TRBJ1-5
CDR3: ASSLVQGAYGNQPQH

length: 11
V: TRBV30
J: TRBJ2-7
CDR3: AWSLGIGYEQY

length: 15
V: TRBV23-1
J: TRBJ1-5
CDR3: ACRRLKGDNSNQPQH

length: 11
V: TRBV10-3
J: TRBJ2-7
CDR3: AISEGQGHEQY

length: 12
V: TRBV30
J: TRBJ1-6
CDR3: AWSVLRQGREVH

length: 13
V: TRBV6-5
J: TRBJ2-6
CDR3: ASRARSSGANVLT

length: 14
V: TRBV29-1
J: TRBJ2-1
CDR3: SVRGMREGPYNEQF

length: 13
V: TRBV6-6
J: TRBJ1-3
CDR3: ASSYSRGPGNTIY

length: 14
V: TRBV5-1
J: TRBJ2-3
CDR3: ASSSGLAGATDTQY

length: 11
V: TRBV11-3
J: TRBJ2-5
CDR3: ASSYRYQETQY

length: 11
V: TRBV19
J: TRBJ2-7
CDR3: ASRQTATYEQY

length: 12
V: TRBV19
J: TRBJ1-3
CDR3: ASSDRSSGNTIY

length: 11
V: TRBV9
J: TRBJ2-1
CDR3: ASSVEGRNEQF

length: 12
V: TRBV27
J: TRBJ2-7
CDR3: ASSAGDRLYEQY

length: 14
V: TRBV3-1/TRBV3-2
J: TRBJ2-5
CDR3: ASSHGLAGVDETQY

length: 10
V: TRBV11-2
J: TRBJ2-5
CDR3: ASSLGIGDQY

length: 14
V: TRBV14
J: TRBJ2-2
CDR3: ASRNAGTGDTGELF

length: 13
V: TRBV5-1
J: TRBJ2-5
CDR3: ASSPLAGAGETQY

length: 13
V: TRBV5-1
J: TRBJ2-1
CDR3: ASSPGDLRGAEQF

length: 15
V: TRBV30
J: TRBJ2-2
CDR3: AWSVLGGRGNTGELF

length: 15
V: TRBV11-2
J: TRBJ2-1
CDR3: ASSLHTRVLSYNEQF

length: 12
V: TRBV3-1/TRBV3-2
J: TRBJ2-7
CDR3: ASSQGGAGGEQY

length: 14
V: TRBV11-1
J: TRBJ2-3
CDR3: ASSPDKGRGTDTQY

length: 11
V: TRBV2
J: TRBJ2-2
CDR3: ASSESYTGELF

length: 12
V: TRBV5-1
J: TRBJ2-5
CDR3: ASSLRSVQETQY

length: 12
V: TRBV11-3
J: TRBJ1-2
CDR3: ASSPDREIYGYT

length: 11
V: TRBV6-4
J: TRBJ1-1
CDR3: ASSEQPTLKAF

length: 14
V: TRBV7-2
J: TRBJ2-5
CDR3: ASSSRPGQGRETQY

length: 14
V: TRBV7-9
J: TRBJ1-6
CDR3: ASSTWTGGGNSPLH

length: 12
V: TRBV5-1
J: TRBJ1-4
CDR3: ASSLDGTNEKLF

length: 12
V: TRBV6-2/TRBV6-3
J: TRBJ2-5
CDR3: ASSLSGHEETQY

length: 14
V: TRBV6-5
J: TRBJ1-3
CDR3: ASSYSEPHSGNTIY

length: 13
V: TRBV3-1/TRBV3-2
J: TRBJ1-4
CDR3: ASSQLDRINEKLF

length: 14
V: TRBV5-1
J: TRBJ1-3
CDR3: ASSQISGYSGNTIY

length: 15
V: TRBV5-6
J: TRBJ2-5
CDR3: ASSFTSGGAVGETQY